This TCR beta chain was recorded in a study of blood T cells in healthy people across ages. Study-wide context: With template switching, about one barcoded beta molecule was captured per two T cells.

Study results and limitations: Long-lived donors carried more naive CD4+ cells and greater diversity than aged donors.

Through a sample-barcoded 5' primer and a J-beta primer mix, a second PCR was run for roughly 6 to 12 cycles. All samples gave at least 2.5 million CDR3-containing paired-end reads. Using its own MiXCR run on the 5' RACE reads, TCRdb lists one record per CDR3 protein. Of 1.5 million to 2 million distinct CDR3 sequences in the sample, around half were seen once. On this clonotype: Its antigen is unidentified.

The V end was cut by 4 bases, the J end by 14 bases, with 12 bases between. Germline assignment: CDR1 SGHTA and CDR2 FQGNSA. The CDR3 consists of 11 residues. Extraction of total RNA produced a minimum of 5 micrograms from each sample. The sequencing input was blood. The TCR comes from a woman aged 40 to 50 in good health. This chain uses TRBV7-2 with TRBJ2-1, with D tentatively TRBD2 (6 bases). The CDR3 region is CASSSGTLEFF. The DNA for the CDR3 is TGTGCCAGCAGCTCCGGGACTCTGGAGTTCTTC.